One and the same sample provided the 24 T cell receptor beta chains below, sequenced in a study of blood T cells in healthy people across ages. Primed by a sample-barcoded 5' primer and a J-beta primer mix, a second PCR proceeded for about 6 to 11 cycles. TCRdb re-analysed the 5' RACE reads in MiXCR, keeping a single row per CDR3 protein. The sample consists of some 890,000 distinct CDR3 sequences, around 29% of them appearing once. These data also formed part of another study, on T cells of mothers and their children.

The source material was blood. The receptors stem from a woman in her thirties or forties in good health.

Many counts were recorded for this clonotype. The junction differs from germline at one of its ends, possibly a read error. This chain uses TRBV7-7 with TRBJ1-1, with no clear D. Germline values: CDR1 SSHAT, CDR2 FNYEAQ (reference sequence). The CDR3 has 13 residues. CDR3 amino acids: CASSFGPNTEAFF. CDR3 DNA sequence: TGTGCTAGCAGCTTTGGGCCGAACACTGAAGCTTTCTTT.

This chain connects TRBV5-1 to TRBJ1-1, with no clear D. V was pared by 1 base and J by 5 bases, with 15 bases between. The CDR3 is 15 amino acids. Germline V gene sequence: CDR1 SGHRS, CDR2 YFSETQ. CDR3 protein: CASSLFHVQKTEAFF. The DNA of the CDR3 is TGCGCCAGCAGCTTGTTTCACGTCCAGAAGACTGAAGCTTTCTTT.

This clonotype was detected many times. The chain is built from TRBV12-3 or TRBV12-4 and TRBJ2-7; TRBD2 agrees at 11 bases. CDR3 length: 15 amino acids. J gave up 0 bases and V 7 bases, and 5 bases lay outside the gene matches. Written as DNA, the CDR3 is TGTGCCAGCATGCTGACTAGCGGGGACTCCTACGAGCAGTACTTC. This translates into CASMLTSGDSYEQYF.

The chain is built from TRBV29-1 and TRBJ2-3; D unresolved. From germline, CDR1 is SQVTM and CDR2 ANQGSEA. This CDR3 has 11 amino acids. V was cut by 3 bases and J by 6 bases, with 7 bases left in between. As DNA, the CDR3 is TGCAGCGTTGACCTCCCCGATACGCAGTATTTT. This gives the protein CSVDLPDTQYF.

This clonotype was counted at least ten times. The gene calls are TRBV7-2 and TRBJ2-7; TRBD1 matches at 9 bases. V was pared by 1 base and J by 6 bases, with 7 bases of the junction left unmatched. Germline V gene lookup returns CDR1 SGHTA and CDR2 FQGNSA. The CDR3 is made up of 15 amino acids. The chain's CDR3 is CASSLDGTGFPEQYF. The CDR3 nucleotides read TGTGCCAGCAGCTTAGATGGGACAGGGTTTCCCGAGCAGTACTTC.

There are a few counts of this clonotype. The chain joins TRBV18 to TRBJ1-2, with D hard to call. CDR3 size: 13 residues. The germline CDR1 and CDR2 sequences are KGHSH and LQKENI. Trimming cost V 5 bases and J 6 bases, with 13 bases left between them. CDR3 amino acids: CASSSRFSDGYTF. In nucleotides, the CDR3 is TGTGCCAGCTCATCCAGGTTCTCCGATGGCTACACCTTC.

The chain links TRBV28 to TRBJ2-3, with TRBD2 as a possible D gene (6 bases). Germline lookup yields CDR1 MDHEN and CDR2 SYDVKM. The CDR3 consists of 14 residues. V lost 1 base, J lost 6 bases, and 11 bases lay in between. CDR3 residues: CASSLFVAGDTQYF. Here the CDR3 DNA reads TGTGCCAGCAGTTTATTTGTTGCGGGGGATACGCAGTATTTT.

The chain couples TRBV5-6 to TRBJ1-4, with D perhaps TRBD1 (6 bases). Germline values: CDR1 SGHDT, CDR2 YYEEEE. This CDR3 has 15 amino acids. V lost 3 bases and J lost 14, with 23 bases in between. The CDR3 bases are TGTGCCAGCAGCTATCGGGGGCGTCCTTATGGAGAGCTGTTTTTT. Residues: CASSYRGRPYGELFF.

This clonotype showed up just a few times. The rearrangement links TRBV12-3 or TRBV12-4 to TRBJ1-5; perhaps TRBD1 as D (5 bases). Trimming left V 4 bases short and J 4 bases short, with 11 bases between. The CDR3 runs to 14 residues. The CDR3 spells CASSSGGLNQPQHF. The CDR3 coding sequence is TGTGCCAGCAGTTCGGGGGGGTTAAATCAGCCCCAGCATTTT.

A word on this clonotype: With a much larger clone just one base away, this may be a read error. This chain connects TRBV4-1 to TRBJ1-5; D is unresolved. Germline V gives CDR1 MGHRA, CDR2 YSYEKL. The CDR3 runs to 15 residues. The CDR3 region has the DNA TGCGCCAGCGGCCAAGAACGGTCGCGCAATCAGCCCCAGCATTTT. Its translation is CASGQERSRNQPQHF.

The table lists this clonotype with many counts. The chain uses TRBV7-2 and TRBJ1-3; D is unresolved. Germline CDR1 SGHTA, CDR2 FQGNSA. CDR3 length: 15 residues. V was cut by 5 bases and J by 0 bases, with 11 bases left in between. The CDR3 coding sequence is TGTGCCAGCAGCACCCTCTTAAGCTCTGGAAACACCATATATTTT. It codes for CASSTLLSSGNTIYF.

CDR3: CASSLKDGTHEQFF. CDR3 DNA sequence: TGTGCCAGCAGCTTAAAAGACGGGACTCATGAGCAGTTCTTC. This rearrangement joins TRBV7-3 to TRBJ2-1, with a tentative D call TRBD2 (6 bases). Trimming left V 1 base short and J 8 bases short, with 12 bases between. The germline CDR1 and CDR2 sequences are SGHTA and FQGTGA. The CDR3 is 14 amino acids. The whole variable domain, filled in from reference TRBV7-3 and TRBJ2-1, reads GAGVSQTPSNKVTEKGKYVELRCDPISGHTALYWYRQSLGQGPEFLIYFQGTGAADDSGLPNDRFFAVRPEGSVSTLKIQRTERGDSAVYLCASSLKDGTHEQFFGPGTRLTVL.

The table lists this clonotype with many counts. The chain links TRBV7-9 to TRBJ2-7; 8 bases are shared with TRBD1. The V gene's germline CDR1 is SEHNR and CDR2 FQNEAQ (reference sequence). The V segment lost 6 bases and the J segment 6 bases; nucleotides outside the gene matches: 7. There are 13 residues in the CDR3. DNA for the CDR3: TGTGCCAGCAGTCTGACAGGGGTTGGCGAGCAGTACTTC. Protein product: CASSLTGVGEQYF.

The chain uses TRBV5-1 and TRBJ2-6; D might be TRBD1 (6 bases). This CDR3 is 17 amino acids long. V was clipped by 5 bases and J by 4 bases, with 19 bases between them. Germline assignment: CDR1 SGHRS and CDR2 YFSETQ. CDR3 protein: CASSQNPQGTGANVLTF. DNA of the CDR3: TGCGCCAGCAGTCAAAACCCACAGGGCACCGGGGCCAACGTCCTGACTTTC. Together with reference TRBV5-1 and TRBJ2-6, the CDR3 gives the full variable domain: KAGVTQTPRYLIKTRGQQVTLSCSPISGHRSVSWYQQTPGQGLQFLFEYFSETQRNKGNFPGRFSGRQFSNSRSEMNVSTLELGDSALYLCASSQNPQGTGANVLTFGAGSRLTVL.

This clonotype was picked up many times. Since a much larger clone is just one base distant, this may be a read error. V gene TRBV9 combines with J gene TRBJ2-7, with TRBD1 matching over 7 bases. The CDR3 sequence is 14 residues long. V gave up 3 bases and J gave up 5 bases; unmatched junction bases: 8. Per germline, CDR1 SGDLS and CDR2 YYNGEE. CDR3 protein: CASSGGTVDNEQYF. The CDR3 nucleotides read TGTGCCAGCAGCGGGGGGACAGTAGATAACGAGCAGTACTTC.

This clonotype was seen more than once but under ten times. The chain recombines TRBV7-9 with TRBJ2-4; D is perhaps TRBD2 (5 bases). Deletions cut 1 base from V and 6 bases from J, with 16 bases between. Per the germline V gene, CDR1 is SEHNR and CDR2 is FQNEAQ (reference sequence). The CDR3 runs 16 residues. CDR3 loop: CASSLGFGERSNIQYF. CDR3 DNA: TGTGCCAGCAGCTTAGGATTCGGGGAACGGTCAAACATTCAGTACTTC.

A few counts support this clonotype. The CDR3 sequence is CASTNQGGREQYF. DNA of the CDR3: TGTGCCAGCACCAATCAGGGCGGACGGGAGCAGTACTTC. The rearrangement uses TRBV7-9 and TRBJ2-5; the D gene is possibly TRBD2 (6 bases). Germline CDR1 reads SEHNR; CDR2 reads FQNEAQ (reference sequence). The CDR3 totals 13 residues. Trimming shortened V by 7 bases and J by 11 bases, and 20 bases separated the two germline ends.

This clonotype appeared a few times. The chain carries TRBV7-6 and TRBJ1-5, with D perhaps TRBD1 (6 bases). The V end was cut by 3 bases, the J end by 6 bases, with 21 bases between. The CDR3 is made up of 17 amino acids. Germline V lookup: CDR1 SGHVS, CDR2 FNYEAQ. CDR3 sequence: CASSFAPGGALAQPQHF. The CDR3 bases are TGTGCCAGCAGCTTTGCCCCGGGGGGCGCCCTGGCTCAGCCCCAGCATTTT.

The V and J genes are TRBV4-1 and TRBJ2-7; 7 nucleotides line up with TRBD1. V gave up 1 base and J gave up 3 bases; unmatched junction bases: 3. The CDR3 covers 14 residues. The germline V gene has CDR1 MGHRA and CDR2 YSYEKL. The CDR3 nucleotides are TGCGCCAGCAGCCAAGGACAGGGAATCTACGAGCAGTACTTC. Amino acids: CASSQGQGIYEQYF.

This chain uses TRBV5-1 with TRBJ1-5; the D gene is possibly TRBD1 (6 bases). The CDR3 has 14 amino acids. The ends were cut back, 4 bases at V and 9 bases at J, with 17 bases in the middle. CDR1 and CDR2 (germline): SGHRS, YFSETQ. As DNA, the CDR3 is TGCGCCAGCAGCCTAGAGGGGGGAGCGGGGCCCCAGCATTTT. This encodes CASSLEGGAGPQHF.

This clonotype was observed a few times. A read error may be the cause here, since a much bigger clone is one base away. The CDR3, as DNA: TGTGCCACCAATGATTCAACAGGGCCCTACGAGCAGTACTTC. As protein: CATNDSTGPYEQYF. V gene TRBV24-1 combines with J gene TRBJ2-7, with D possibly matching TRBD1 (6 bases). From germline, CDR1 is KGHDR and CDR2 SFDVKD. The CDR3 extends over 14 amino acids.

This clonotype was recorded a few times. The V call is TRBV29-1, the J call TRBJ2-2, with D possibly matching TRBD2 (5 bases). This CDR3 spans 14 amino acids. Trimming stripped 3 bases from V and 5 bases from J, with 13 bases between. The germline V gene encodes CDR1 SQVTM and CDR2 ANQGSEA. In nucleotides, the CDR3 is TGCAGCGTTGAGAGGGCGGTTGGGACCGGGGAGCTGTTTTTT. Its translation: CSVERAVGTGELFF.

The sample holds a few counts of this clonotype. One end of the junction does not line up with germline, which may come from a read error. The V and J genes are TRBV5-6 and TRBJ1-6; 10 nucleotides line up with TRBD1. Germline-derived CDR1 and CDR2 are SGHDT and YYEEEE. The CDR3 length is 15 residues. CDR3 protein: CASRYRDRGNSPPHF. CDR3 bases: TGTGCCAGCAGGTACCGGGACAGGGGAAATTCACCCCCCCACTTT.

The chain carries TRBV7-2 and TRBJ1-5, with TRBD1 identical over 9 bases. The CDR3 consists of 17 residues. Looked up from germline, CDR1 is SGHTA and CDR2 is FQGNSA. V lost 3 bases, J lost 6 bases, and 12 bases stayed unmatched. The chain's CDR3 is CASSLGTGLGMGQPQHF. The CDR3 DNA sequence: TGTGCCAGCAGCTTGGGGACAGGGCTAGGAATGGGTCAGCCCCAGCATTTT.